The next 11 T cell receptor beta chains were all read from a single sample in a study of blood T cells in healthy people across ages. A second roughly 7 to 12 cycle PCR used barcoded and J-beta primers. TCRdb independently ran MiXCR on the 5' RACE reads; one entry per CDR3 protein. This sample has about 1.5 million distinct CDR3 sequences, with about 42% found just once. Sequenced material: blood. The receptors originated from a woman aged 18 to 35 in good health.

The V call is TRBV11-2, the J call TRBJ2-7; D gene uncertain. Trimming removed 5 bases from V and 7 bases from J, with 21 bases in between. Germline V CDR1 and CDR2: SGHAT, FQNNGV. This CDR3 has 15 amino acids. The CDR3 bases are TGTGCCAGCAGCCCAGATGTGGGTGGGTACAATGAGCAGTACTTC. Translated: CASSPDVGGYNEQYF.

This chain uses TRBV7-9 with TRBJ2-7; TRBD1 matches at 9 bases. Gene TRBJ2-5 matches the end of the DNA better, so the J call may be wrong. The length of the CDR3 is 15 residues. In germline, CDR1 is SEHNR, CDR2 FQNEAQ (reference sequence). The CDR3 protein is CASSSPGQGSETQYF. Here the CDR3 DNA reads TGTGCCAGCAGCTCACCGGGACAGGGAAGCGAGACCCAGTACTTC.

This clonotype was counted only a few times. V gene TRBV7-2 combines with J gene TRBJ1-5; D gene uncertain. Trimming pared 2 bases from V and 7 bases from J, leaving 18 bases between. Germline-derived CDR1 and CDR2 are SGHTA and FQGNSA. This CDR3 region has 16 residues. CDR3: CASSLMAVVGGQPQHF. In DNA, the CDR3 is TGTGCCAGCAGCTTAATGGCGGTAGTCGGTGGACAGCCCCAGCATTTT.

This clonotype was counted only a few times. J is TRBJ1-6 and V is TRBV20-1, with TRBD1 as a possible D gene (6 bases). Germline V gives CDR1 DFQATT, CDR2 SNEGSKA (reference sequence). The CDR3 is 14 residues long. Trimming stripped 5 bases from V and 7 bases from J, with 15 bases between. The CDR3 region is CSAWTDPSNSPLHF. The CDR3 region has the DNA TGCAGTGCTTGGACAGACCCTTCCAATTCACCCCTCCACTTT.

The chain carries TRBV29-1 and TRBJ2-4, with D maybe TRBD2 (5 bases). The DNA matches TRBJ2-5 better at its end, which makes the J call doubtful. Germline assignment: CDR1 SQVTM and CDR2 ANQGSEA. This CDR3 contains 13 residues. The CDR3 bases are TGCAGCGTTGGTCTAGCTTTCGGAGAGACCCAGTACTTC. Its translation is CSVGLAFGETQYF.

V gene TRBV5-6 combines with J gene TRBJ2-1; 8 bases agree with TRBD2. The germline gives CDR1 SGHDT, CDR2 YYEEEE. There are 15 residues in the CDR3. V was clipped by 3 bases and J by 8 bases; unmatched bases: 10. In DNA, the CDR3 is TGTGCCAGCAGCTCCGGGGGGGCCGGATTCGATGAGCAGTTCTTC. Translating gives CASSSGGAGFDEQFF.

Note on this clonotype: A read error is possible here, since a much larger clone lies one base away. The V and J genes are TRBV10-3 and TRBJ2-6; D unclear. Trimming pared 6 bases from V and 2 bases from J, leaving 5 bases between. The germline V gene has CDR1 ENHRY and CDR2 SYGVKD. The CDR3 runs 13 residues. CDR3 bases: TGTGCCATCAGCGTAGCTGGGGCCAACGTCCTGACTTTC. Protein sequence: CAISVAGANVLTF.

The V and J genes are TRBV6-6 and TRBJ1-4, with D possibly TRBD1 on 5 matching bases. Per germline, CDR1 MNHNY and CDR2 SVGAGI (reference sequence). V was clipped by 6 bases and J by 3 bases, with 14 bases between them. The CDR3 is 15 residues long. CDR3 coding DNA: TGTGCCAGCAGCAGCGGGGGGAGGCCTAATGAAAAACTGTTTTTT. This gives the protein CASSSGGRPNEKLFF.

Concerning this clonotype itself: Relative to the germline gene, one junction end is altered; a read error may explain this. J is TRBJ2-1 and V is TRBV14, with TRBD2 matching over 9 bases. CDR3 length: 16 residues. Germline lookup yields CDR1 SGHDN and CDR2 FVKESK. The CDR3 DNA is TGTGCCAGCAGCCCCTATAGACTAGCGGACTACAATGAGCGGTTCTTC. Translation gives CASSPYRLADYNERFF. The full variable domain, completed using reference TRBV14 and TRBJ2-1, is EAGVTQFPSHSVIEKGQTVTLRCDPISGHDNLYWYRRVMGKEIKFLLHFVKESKQDESGMPNNRFLAERTGGTYSTLKVQPAELEDSGVYFCASSPYRLADYNERFFGPGTRLTVL.

The CDR3 loop is CATSRVGGGAFYGYTF. The CDR3 DNA is TGTGCCACCAGCAGAGTCGGAGGGGGCGCTTTTTATGGCTACACCTTC. The chain employs TRBV15 and TRBJ1-2; 7 bases are shared with TRBD1. J lost 5 bases, V lost 1 base, and 10 bases had no gene match. The CDR3 has 16 amino acids. Germline V lookup: CDR1 LNHNV, CDR2 YYDKDF (reference sequence).

The chain uses TRBV27 and TRBJ2-7, with a tentative D call TRBD1 (6 bases). CDR3 size: 14 residues. Trimming took off 5 bases at V and 3 bases at J, with 14 bases between the two ends. Germline V lookup: CDR1 MNHEY, CDR2 SMNVEV (reference sequence). CDR3 in amino acids: CASSVTGFGYEQYF. CDR3 coding DNA: TGTGCCAGCAGTGTCACAGGGTTTGGCTACGAGCAGTACTTC.